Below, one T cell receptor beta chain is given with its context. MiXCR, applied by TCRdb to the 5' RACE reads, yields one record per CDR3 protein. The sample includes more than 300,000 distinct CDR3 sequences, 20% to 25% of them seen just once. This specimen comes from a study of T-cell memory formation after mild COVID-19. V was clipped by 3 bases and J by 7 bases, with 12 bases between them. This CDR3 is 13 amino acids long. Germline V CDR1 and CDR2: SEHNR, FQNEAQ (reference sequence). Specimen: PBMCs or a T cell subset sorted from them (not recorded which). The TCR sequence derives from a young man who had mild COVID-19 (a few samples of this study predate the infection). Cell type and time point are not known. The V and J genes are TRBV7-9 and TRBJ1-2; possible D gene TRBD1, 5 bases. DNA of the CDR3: TGTGCCAGCAGCTTTGGGGGGGTTCCTGGCTACACCTTC. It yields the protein CASSFGGVPGYTF.